Listed here are 20 T cell receptor beta chains from one sample, sequenced in a study of immune cell composition in non-small cell lung cancer (dated by TCRdb to the late 2010s). Non-adjacent lung tissue from the same patient, taken as far from the tumour as possible and at least 3 cm away, was used for the normal lung samples. The library relied on the immunoSEQ multiplex PCR assay. TCRdb retrieved this table from immuneACCESS and kept in-frame rearrangements only. Not all clones are present; in checked studies, unresolved V genes account for under half, and no reason is known for the remainder. For this sample the table gives about 9,000 clones, of which approximately 77% were detected only once. The biggest ten clones account for 13% of the sample. The specimen was non-adjacent lung tissue. These TCRs come from a human donor with non-small cell lung cancer.

The chain has TRBV11-2 and TRBJ1-4; 8 bases agree with TRBD1. Germline V gene sequence: CDR1 SGHAT, CDR2 FQNNGV. J gave up 5 bases and V 1 base, and 12 bases lay outside the gene matches. This CDR3 is built from 18 residues. The CDR3 DNA sequence: TGTGCCAGCAGCTTAGCGACTCCCGACAGGGGATGGAATGAAAAACTGTTTTTT. It codes for CASSLATPDRGWNEKLFF.

V gene TRBV5-8 combines with J gene TRBJ1-1; D call uncertain. Germline CDR1 SGHTS, CDR2 YDEGEE. The V gene lost 0 bases and the J gene lost 6 bases, with 9 bases spanning the gap. The CDR3 has 13 amino acids. CDR3 residues: CASSLGGLAEAFF. As DNA, the CDR3 is TGTGCCAGCAGCTTGGGTGGGCTGGCTGAAGCTTTCTTT.

This clone appeared a single time. This rearrangement joins TRBV10-3 to TRBJ2-7, with 7 bases identical to TRBD2. V gave up 6 bases and J gave up 3 bases; unmatched junction bases: 8. Germline V gene data show CDR1 as ENHRY and CDR2 as SYGVKD. The CDR3 consists of 14 residues. CDR3 sequence (DNA): TGTGCCATCAGCTCCGCGACTAGCTTCTACGAGCAGTACTTC. It is translated as CAISSATSFYEQYF.

The V gene is TRBV4-2, the J gene TRBJ2-3; the D gene is possibly TRBD2 (6 bases). This CDR3 comprises 17 residues. Germline assignment: CDR1 LGHNA and CDR2 YNFKEQ. V was cut by 1 base and J by 6 bases, with 20 bases left in between. The CDR3 nucleotides read TGTGCCAGCAGCCAAGTCCTTTCTCTAGCGCCCGGGGATACGCAGTATTTT. It codes for CASSQVLSLAPGDTQYF.

The rearrangement uses TRBV11-2 and TRBJ2-7; 10 bases fit TRBD2. The ends lost 5 bases at V and 7 bases at J; junction bases unmatched: 17. This CDR3 contains 17 residues. The V gene's germline CDR1 is SGHAT and CDR2 FQNNGV. CDR3 bases: TGTGCCAGCAGCCTCCTAGTGAGCGGGAGGGCCGAAGGTGAGCAGTACTTC. Its translation is CASSLLVSGRAEGEQYF.

V is TRBV11-1 and J is TRBJ2-7; D remains ambiguous. Germline CDR1 is SGHAT and CDR2 is FQDESV (reference sequence). With 5 bases removed from V and 6 bases from J, the gap between germline ends came to 14 bases. This CDR3 contains 13 residues. The CDR3 nucleotides are TGTGCCAGCAGCCTGCGACCTGGGTTCGAGCAGTACTTC. This gives the protein CASSLRPGFEQYF.

The chain recombines TRBV28 with TRBJ1-5; D is unclear. Trimming removed 5 bases from V and 0 bases from J, with 14 bases in between. CDR1 and CDR2 from the germline V gene are MDHEN and SYDVKM. This CDR3 is built from 16 residues. This CDR3 reads CASSQRRGYSNQPQHF. The CDR3 DNA follows: TGTGCCAGCAGTCAGCGCCGAGGATATAGCAATCAGCCCCAGCATTTT.

V is TRBV2 and J is TRBJ1-3; 7 bases map to TRBD1. V gave up 5 bases and J gave up 8 bases; unmatched junction bases: 3. The CDR3 has 12 residues. CDR1 SNHLY and CDR2 FYNNEI come from the germline V gene. This chain's CDR3 is CASSQTGDTIYF. CDR3 nucleotides: TGTGCCAGCAGTCAAACAGGGGACACCATATATTTT. Full variable domain (remainder filled in from reference TRBV2 and TRBJ1-3): EPEVTQTPSHQVTQMGQEVILRCVPISNHLYFYWYRQILGQKVEFLVSFYNNEISEKSEIFDDQFSVERPDGSNFTLKIRSTKLEDSAMYFCASSQTGDTIYFGEGSWLTVV.

The chain carries TRBV30 and TRBJ2-6; D not resolved. Looked up from germline, CDR1 is GTSNPN and CDR2 is SVGIG (reference sequence). This CDR3 comprises 15 residues. Trimming took 5 bases from V and 4 from J, leaving 15 bases between them. Written as DNA, the CDR3 is TGTGCCTGGTCCATGTCGGGTGACGGGGCCAACGTCCTGACTTTC. Its protein product is CAWSMSGDGANVLTF.

The rearrangement joins TRBV6-6 to TRBJ2-5; D is unresolved. This CDR3 has 16 amino acids. V lost 0 bases and J 2 bases, leaving 13 bases between the germline ends. Germline CDR1 is MNHNY and CDR2 is SVGAGI (reference sequence). In DNA form, the CDR3 reads TGTGCCAGCAGTTACTCCTGGACCATTTCGCAAGAGACCCAGTACTTC. As protein: CASSYSWTISQETQYF.

This sequence joins TRBV6-6 and TRBJ2-2, with 10 nucleotides matching TRBD1. Germline V gene data show CDR1 as MNHNY and CDR2 as SVGAGI (reference sequence). This CDR3 contains 16 residues. V lost 0 bases and J lost 6; bases outside the gene matches: 4. CDR3 in DNA: TGTGCCAGCAGTTACTCGATCGGACAGGGGGCCGGGGAGCTGTTTTTT. It encodes CASSYSIGQGAGELFF.

V is TRBV6-1 and J is TRBJ1-4, with 9 bases fitting TRBD1. CDR3 length: 14 amino acids. V lost 5 bases to trimming and J lost 10 bases; unmatched junction nucleotides: 8. Germline V gene data show CDR1 as MNHNS and CDR2 as SASEGT. In DNA, the CDR3 is TGTGCCAGCAGTCATAGGACAGGGGATGGAAAACTGTTTTTT. Translated, it gives CASSHRTGDGKLFF.

The rearrangement joins TRBV7-8 to TRBJ1-2; D possibly corresponds to TRBD1 (5 bases). CDR3 length: 15 amino acids. CDR1 and CDR2 (germline): SGHVS, FQNEAQ. V dropped 1 base and J dropped 4 bases, with 13 bases sitting between them. The CDR3 region is CASSLGRRQGYGYTF. CDR3 nucleotide sequence: TGTGCCAGCAGCTTAGGCCGGCGGCAGGGCTATGGCTACACCTTC.

V is TRBV19 and J is TRBJ1-2; weak D call: TRBD1 (6 bases). Trimming cost V 3 bases and J 2 bases, with 19 bases left between them. This CDR3 region has 17 residues. Per the germline V gene, CDR1 is LNHDA and CDR2 is SQIVND (reference sequence). The CDR3 reads CASSIRRGGQKNYGYTF. Written as DNA, the CDR3 is TGTGCCAGTAGTATTAGGCGGGGTGGACAGAAAAACTATGGCTACACCTTC.

By sample share, this clone is medium-sized. The chain recombines TRBV9 with TRBJ2-1, with D possibly matching TRBD2 (5 bases). Per the germline V gene, CDR1 is SGDLS and CDR2 is YYNGEE. V gave up 4 bases and J gave up 1 base, with 12 bases separating them. The CDR3 is 15 amino acids. CDR3 region: CASSPSGISYNEQFF. CDR3 in DNA: TGTGCCAGCAGCCCCAGCGGAATATCCTACAATGAGCAGTTCTTC. Complete variable domain (other parts from reference TRBV9 and TRBJ2-1): DSGVTQTPKHLITATGQRVTLRCSPRSGDLSVYWYQQSLDQGLQFLIQYYNGEERAKGNILERFSAQQFPDLHSELNLSSLELGDSALYFCASSPSGISYNEQFFGPGTRLTVL.

J is TRBJ2-7 and V is TRBV7-2; D remains unclear. Germline values: CDR1 SGHTA, CDR2 FQGNSA. V lost 2 bases and J 0 bases, leaving 2 bases between the germline ends. The CDR3 is made up of 12 amino acids. The CDR3 DNA sequence: TGTGCCAGCAGCTTAATCTCCTACGAGCAGTACTTC. Translated, it gives CASSLISYEQYF.

The rearrangement uses TRBV19 and TRBJ2-2, with D perhaps matching TRBD1 (7 bases). Between the trimmed V and J ends, which lost 7 bases and 4 bases, there was a span of 13 bases. In germline, CDR1 is LNHDA, CDR2 SQIVND (reference sequence). The length of the CDR3 is 14 residues. CDR3 amino acids: CASKEGASTGELFF. CDR3 DNA sequence: TGTGCCAGTAAGGAGGGGGCAAGCACCGGGGAGCTGTTTTTT.

This clone was counted a few times. The V gene is TRBV28, the J gene TRBJ1-2, with TRBD1 matching 7 bases. Germline trimming cut 2 bases from V and 4 bases from J; bases unmatched to any gene: 4. The CDR3 runs 14 residues. Germline V gene lookup returns CDR1 MDHEN and CDR2 SYDVKM. CDR3 in DNA: TGTGCCAGCAGTTTACAGGGGGGCCTCTATGGCTACACCTTC. Its translation: CASSLQGGLYGYTF.

This clone was detected a few times. Sequence at one end of the junction differs from germline and may be a read error. V is TRBV20-1 and J is TRBJ1-5; tentatively, D is TRBD1 (5 bases). This CDR3 spans 11 amino acids. Germline CDR1 and CDR2: DFQATT and SNEGSKA (reference sequence). CDR3 sequence reads: CSVPDRGRGIF. DNA for the CDR3: TGCAGTGTGCCGGACCGGGGCCGAGGAATCTTT.

The gene calls are TRBV28 and TRBJ1-5; TRBD1 aligns across 7 bases. Germline V gene sequence: CDR1 MDHEN, CDR2 SYDVKM. J gave up 0 bases and V 2 bases, and 7 bases lay outside the gene matches. The CDR3 contains 17 residues. CDR3 nucleotide sequence: TGTGCCAGCAGTTTACCGACCGACAGGGCTAGCAATCAGCCCCAGCATTTT. Protein: CASSLPTDRASNQPQHF.